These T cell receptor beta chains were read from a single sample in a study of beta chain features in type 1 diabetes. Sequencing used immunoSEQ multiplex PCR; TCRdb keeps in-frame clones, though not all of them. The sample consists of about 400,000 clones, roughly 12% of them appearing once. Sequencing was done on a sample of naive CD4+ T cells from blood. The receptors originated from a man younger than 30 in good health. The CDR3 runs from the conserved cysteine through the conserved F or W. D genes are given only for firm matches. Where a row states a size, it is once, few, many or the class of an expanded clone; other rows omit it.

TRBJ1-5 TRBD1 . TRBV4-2 CASSQDEGAGQPQHF TGTGCCAGCAGCCAAGATGAGGGGGCGGGTCAGCCCCAGCATTTT
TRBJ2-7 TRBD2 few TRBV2 CASSWFTSGGIPYEQYF TGTGCCAGCAGTTGGTTCACTAGCGGGGGCATACCCTACGAGCAGTACTTC
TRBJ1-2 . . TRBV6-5 CASRGTGEYGYTF TGTGCCAGCCGCGGGACCGGCGAATATGGCTACACCTTC
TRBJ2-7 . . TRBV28 CASSRSGTRAYEQYF TGTGCCAGCAGCCGCTCCGGGACTCGGGCCTACGAGCAGTACTTC
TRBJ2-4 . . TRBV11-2 CASSLGSGEDIQYF TGTGCCAGCAGCTTAGGGTCCGGGGAGGACATTCAGTACTTC
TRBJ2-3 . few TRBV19 CASSIRRADTQYF TGTGCCAGTAGTATACGCAGGGCAGATACGCAGTATTTT
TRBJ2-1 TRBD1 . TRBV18 CASSRGEIRTGANEQFF TGTGCCAGCTCACGAGGCGAGATCCGGACAGGGGCCAATGAGCAGTTCTTC
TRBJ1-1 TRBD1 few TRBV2 CASKAGGGWSEAFF TGTGCCAGCAAAGCAGGGGGCGGTTGGTCTGAAGCTTTCTTT
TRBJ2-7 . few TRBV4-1 CASRAWAGSSYEQYF TGCGCCAGCCGGGCGTGGGCGGGGAGCTCCTACGAGCAGTACTTC
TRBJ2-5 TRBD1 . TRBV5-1 CASSLVTGDLGETQYF TGCGCCAGCAGCTTAGTGACAGGGGACCTAGGGGAGACCCAGTACTTC
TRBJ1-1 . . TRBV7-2 CASSPRRATEAFF TGTGCCAGCAGCCCCCGGAGGGCTACTGAAGCTTTCTTT
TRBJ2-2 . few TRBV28 CASTFANTGELFF TGTGCCAGCACCTTCGCGAACACCGGGGAGCTGTTTTTT
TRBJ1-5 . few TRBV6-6 CASSYPDRINQPQHF TGTGCCAGCAGTTACCCGGACAGAATCAATCAGCCCCAGCATTTT
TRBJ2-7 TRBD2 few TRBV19 CASSQGLDRYEQYF TGTGCCAGTAGCCAAGGACTAGACCGATACGAGCAGTACTTC
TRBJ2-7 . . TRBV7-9 CASSLIASTYEQYF TGTGCCAGCAGCTTAATAGCGTCAACCTACGAGCAGTACTTC
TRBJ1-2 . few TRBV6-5 CASSVRQGDYGYTF TGTGCCAGCAGTGTCCGCCAAGGGGACTATGGCTACACCTTC
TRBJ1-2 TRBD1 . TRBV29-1 CSTSGTGGRYGYTF TGCAGCACTTCCGGGACAGGGGGCCGCTATGGCTACACCTTC
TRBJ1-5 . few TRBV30 CAWSFGGNSNQPQHF TGTGCCTGGAGTTTTGGCGGGAATAGCAATCAGCCCCAGCATTTT
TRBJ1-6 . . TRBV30 CAWSLAVYNSPLHF TGTGCCTGGAGTCTAGCAGTCTATAATTCACCCCTCCACTTT
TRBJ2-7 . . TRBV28 CASSPIFEVEQYF TGTGCCAGCAGTCCAATTTTTGAGGTTGAGCAGTACTTC
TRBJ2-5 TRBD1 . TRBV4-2 CASSLDRVSETQYF TGTGCCAGCAGCTTGGACAGGGTGTCGGAGACCCAGTACTTC
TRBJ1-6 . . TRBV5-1 CASSPGEGWLNSPLHF TGCGCCAGCAGCCCTGGAGAGGGATGGTTAAATTCACCCCTCCACTTT
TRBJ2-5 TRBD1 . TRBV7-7 CASSLGGTVQETQYF TGTGCCAGCAGCTTAGGGGGGACAGTACAAGAGACCCAGTACTTC
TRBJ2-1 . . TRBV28 CASSAVWDEQFF TGTGCCAGCTCGGCGGTGTGGGATGAGCAGTTCTTC
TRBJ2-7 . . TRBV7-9 CASSTSQGWGEQYF TGTGCCAGCAGCACTAGTCAGGGGTGGGGCGAGCAGTACTTC
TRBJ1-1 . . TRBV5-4 CATTGFLKNTEAFF TGTGCGACGACGGGGTTCCTGAAAAACACTGAAGCTTTCTTT
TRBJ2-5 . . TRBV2 CASSEESWRVETQYF TGTGCCAGCAGTGAAGAATCTTGGAGGGTGGAGACCCAGTACTTC
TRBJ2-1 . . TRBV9 CASSRTGKNNEQFF TGTGCCAGCAGCCGAACCGGGAAAAACAATGAGCAGTTCTTC
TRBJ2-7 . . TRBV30 CAWGGTWDGPGGGYEQYF TGTGCCTGGGGCGGGACGTGGGACGGACCAGGAGGAGGCTACGAGCAGTACTTC
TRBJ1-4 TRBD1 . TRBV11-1 CASSRRDSNEKLFF TGTGCCAGCAGTCGGAGGGACAGCAATGAAAAACTGTTTTTT
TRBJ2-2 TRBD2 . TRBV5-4 CASSPGLAGATGELFF TGTGCCAGCAGCCCGGGACTAGCGGGAGCCACCGGGGAGCTGTTTTTT
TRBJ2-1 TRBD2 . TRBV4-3 CASSQTGTSGSWGQFF TGCGCCAGCAGCCAAACCGGGACTAGCGGGAGTTGGGGGCAGTTCTTC
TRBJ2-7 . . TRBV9 CASSVNRDDEQYF TGTGCCAGCAGCGTAAACAGGGACGACGAGCAGTACTTC
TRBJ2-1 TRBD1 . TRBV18 CASSRTGHEQFF TGTGCCAGCTCCCGGACAGGGCATGAGCAGTTCTTC
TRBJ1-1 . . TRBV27 CASTASGVTEAFF TGTGCCAGCACTGCCAGTGGAGTCACTGAAGCTTTCTTT
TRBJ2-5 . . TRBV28 CASSFPSPVNQYF TGTGCCAGCAGTTTTCCTTCCCCAGTGAACCAGTACTTC
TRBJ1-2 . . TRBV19 CASSTQSSSGYTF TGTGCCAGTAGTACCCAGTCTAGCTCGGGCTACACCTTC
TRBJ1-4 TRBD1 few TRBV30 CAWSATGFNEKLFF TGTGCCTGGAGTGCGACAGGGTTTAATGAAAAACTGTTTTTT
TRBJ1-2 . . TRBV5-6 CASSQGTDYGYTF TGTGCCAGCAGCCAGGGGACGGACTATGGCTACACCTTC
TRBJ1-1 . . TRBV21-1 CASSSRDRAPSTEAFF TGTGCCAGCAGCAGCCGGGACAGGGCCCCGAGCACTGAAGCTTTCTTT
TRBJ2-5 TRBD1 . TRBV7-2 CASSRQFTRQGQETQYF TGTGCCAGCAGCAGGCAGTTTACTAGACAGGGACAAGAGACCCAGTACTTC
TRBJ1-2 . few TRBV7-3 CASTASGYGYTF TGTGCCAGCACTGCGTCAGGCTATGGCTACACCTTC
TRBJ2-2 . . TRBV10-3 CAVSQGQGITGELFF TGTGCCGTATCTCAGGGGCAAGGTATCACCGGGGAGCTGTTTTTT
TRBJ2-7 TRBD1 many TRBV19 CASSPRTGNYEQYF TGTGCCAGTAGTCCCCGGACAGGGAACTACGAGCAGTACTTC
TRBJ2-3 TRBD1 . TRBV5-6 CASSGGQNNWDTQYF TGTGCCAGCAGCGGGGGACAGAATAATTGGGATACGCAGTATTTT
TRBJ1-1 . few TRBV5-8 CASSLLHSNTEAFF TGTGCCAGCAGCTTATTACATTCGAACACTGAAGCTTTCTTT
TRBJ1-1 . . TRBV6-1 CASESATEAFF TGTGCCAGCGAGTCCGCCACTGAAGCTTTCTTT
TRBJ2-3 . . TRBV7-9 CASSFPRGFTDTQYF TGTGCCAGCAGCTTTCCTCGCGGGTTCACAGATACGCAGTATTTT
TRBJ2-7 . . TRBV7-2 CASSLGSYEQYF TGTGCCAGCAGCCTCGGGAGCTACGAGCAGTACTTC
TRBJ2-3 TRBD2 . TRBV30 CAWSVLAGRADTQYF TGTGCCTGGAGTGTACTAGCGGGGAGGGCAGATACGCAGTATTTT
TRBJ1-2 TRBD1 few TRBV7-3 CASSLSRDSNYGYTF TGTGCCAGCAGCTTATCCCGGGACAGCAACTATGGCTACACCTTC
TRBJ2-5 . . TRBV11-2 CASSPDRLWGNQYF TGTGCCAGCAGCCCAGACAGGTTATGGGGGAACCAGTACTTC
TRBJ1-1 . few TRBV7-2 CASSLGQVGTEAFF TGTGCCAGCAGCTTAGGCCAGGTCGGCACTGAAGCTTTCTTT
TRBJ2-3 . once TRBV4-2 CASSPAPSTDTQYF TGTGCCAGCAGCCCCGCGCCGAGCACAGATACGCAGTATTTT